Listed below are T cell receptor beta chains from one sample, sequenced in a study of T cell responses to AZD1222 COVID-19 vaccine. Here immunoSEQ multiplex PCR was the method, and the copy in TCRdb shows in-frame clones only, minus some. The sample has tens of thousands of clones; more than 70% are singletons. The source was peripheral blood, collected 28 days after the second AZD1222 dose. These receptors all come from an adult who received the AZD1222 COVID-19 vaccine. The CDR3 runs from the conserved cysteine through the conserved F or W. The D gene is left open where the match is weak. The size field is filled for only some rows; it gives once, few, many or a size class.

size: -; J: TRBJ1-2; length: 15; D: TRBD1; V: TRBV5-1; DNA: TGCGCCAGCAGCTTGGGACAGGGCTCCTCAACTGGCTACACCTTC; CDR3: CASSLGQGSSTGYTF
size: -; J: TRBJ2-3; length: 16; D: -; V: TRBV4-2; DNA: TGTGCCAGCAGCCAAGATAGGGCCGGCATTACAGATACGCAGTATTTT; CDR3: CASSQDRAGITDTQYF
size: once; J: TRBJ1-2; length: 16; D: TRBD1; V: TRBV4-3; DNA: TGCGCCAGCAGCCAAGATCGCATGGACAGGGGAAATGGCTACACCTTC; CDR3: CASSQDRMDRGNGYTF
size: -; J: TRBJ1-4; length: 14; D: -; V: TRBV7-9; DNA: TGTGCCAGCAGCTTGGGGGGGACTAATGAAAAACTGTTTTTT; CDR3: CASSLGGTNEKLFF
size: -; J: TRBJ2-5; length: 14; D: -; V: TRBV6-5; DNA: TGTGCCAGCAGTTACGCATCTAGCGCGGAGACCCAGTACTTC; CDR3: CASSYASSAETQYF
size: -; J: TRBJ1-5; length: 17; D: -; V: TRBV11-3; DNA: TGTGCCAGCAGCTTGACCGGGGGGGTGCCGAACAATCAGCCCCAGCATTTT; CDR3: CASSLTGGVPNNQPQHF
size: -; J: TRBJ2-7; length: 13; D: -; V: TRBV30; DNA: TGTGCCTGGAGTGTCGGGGGCTCCTACGAGCAGTACTTC; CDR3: CAWSVGGSYEQYF
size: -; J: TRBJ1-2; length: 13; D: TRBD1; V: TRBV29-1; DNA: TGCAGCGCCGACAGGGGGCCCAACTATGGCTACACCTTC; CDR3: CSADRGPNYGYTF
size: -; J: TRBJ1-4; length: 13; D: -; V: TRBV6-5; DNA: TGTGCCAGTAACAGGGCGTCTAATGAAAAACTGTTTTTT; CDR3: CASNRASNEKLFF
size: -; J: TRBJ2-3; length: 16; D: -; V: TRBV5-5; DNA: TGTGCCAGCAGCAGGTGGAACAGGGCAGTCACAGATACGCAGTATTTT; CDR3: CASSRWNRAVTDTQYF
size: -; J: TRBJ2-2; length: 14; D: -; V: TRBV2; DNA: TGTGCCAGCAGTGAGCATTCCAACACCGGGGAGCTGTTTTTT; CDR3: CASSEHSNTGELFF
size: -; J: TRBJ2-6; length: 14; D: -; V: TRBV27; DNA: TGTGCCAGCAGTTTTGGCTCTGGGGCCAACGTCCTGACTTTC; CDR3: CASSFGSGANVLTF
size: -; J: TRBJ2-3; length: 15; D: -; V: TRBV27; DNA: TGTGCCAGCAGTTTCAAGGGAGGGGGCCGAAATACGCAGTATTTT; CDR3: CASSFKGGGRNTQYF
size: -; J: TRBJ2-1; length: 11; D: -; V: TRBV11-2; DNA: TGTGCCAGCAGCTTGGACAATGAGCAGTTCTTC; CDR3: CASSLDNEQFF
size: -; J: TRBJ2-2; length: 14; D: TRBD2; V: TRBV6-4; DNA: TGTGCCAGCAGTGACTCTGCGGGGGTCGGGGAGCTGTTTTTT; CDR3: CASSDSAGVGELFF
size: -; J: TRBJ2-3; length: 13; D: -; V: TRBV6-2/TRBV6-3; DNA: TGTGCCAGCAGTGGCCACCGCACAGATACGCAGTATTTT; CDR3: CASSGHRTDTQYF